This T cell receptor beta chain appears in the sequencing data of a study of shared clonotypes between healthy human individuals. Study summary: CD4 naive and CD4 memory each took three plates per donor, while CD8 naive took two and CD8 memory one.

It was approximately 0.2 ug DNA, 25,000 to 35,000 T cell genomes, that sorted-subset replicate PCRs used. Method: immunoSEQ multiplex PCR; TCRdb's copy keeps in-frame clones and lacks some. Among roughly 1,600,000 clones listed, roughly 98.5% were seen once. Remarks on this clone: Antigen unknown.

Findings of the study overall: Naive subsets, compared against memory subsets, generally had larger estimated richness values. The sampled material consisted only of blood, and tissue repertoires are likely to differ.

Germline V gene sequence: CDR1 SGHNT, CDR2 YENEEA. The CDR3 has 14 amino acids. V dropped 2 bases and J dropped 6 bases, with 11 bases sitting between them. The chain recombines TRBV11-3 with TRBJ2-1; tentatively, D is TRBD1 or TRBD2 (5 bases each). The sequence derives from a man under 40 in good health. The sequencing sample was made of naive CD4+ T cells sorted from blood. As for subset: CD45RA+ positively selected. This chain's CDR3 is CASSLPGRSNEQFF. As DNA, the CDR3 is TGTGCCAGCAGCTTACCGGGACGGAGCAATGAGCAGTTCTTC.